This T cell receptor beta chain was found in a study of regulatory T cells in long-lasting Graves disease. iRepertoire HTBI primers and Arm-PCR of CDR3 regions built TCR beta libraries. A single record per CDR3 protein comes from TCRdb applying MiXCR to the multiplex PCR reads. This sample has 400,000 to 550,000 distinct CDR3 sequences, with just under 15% found just once. V gave up 0 bases and J gave up 2 bases, with 12 bases separating them. CDR1 is SGHRS, CDR2 YFSETQ, per germline. This CDR3 has 16 amino acids. Ten or more counts support this clonotype. Time point described: newly diagnosed GD, antithyroid drugs for less than 3 months. PBMC-derived RNA was used for the TCR library. This sample was shared with a second study, whose subject was T cells in Graves' hyperthyroidism and ophthalmopathy.

The TCR was taken from a woman in her 30s with Graves disease. The sample was peripheral blood mononuclear cells (PBMCs), taken at new diagnosis, from a patient treated with antithyroid drugs. The rearrangement joins TRBV5-1 to TRBJ2-1, with D maybe TRBD2 (6 bases). The CDR3 DNA follows: TGCGCCAGCAGCTTGGGTGGTAGCGGCCCCTACAATGAGCAGTTCTTC. Translation gives CASSLGGSGPYNEQFF.